The entry below gives a single T cell receptor beta chain sequence along with its context. This sample stems from a study of shared clonotypes between healthy human individuals. Study overall: Every donor yielded three CD4 naive, three CD4 memory, two CD8 naive and one CD8 memory plate.

Sequencing used immunoSEQ multiplex PCR; TCRdb keeps in-frame clones, though not all of them. Of 2 million to 2.5 million clones in the sample, 80% to 95% were seen once. This CDR3 spans 15 amino acids. Trimming took 6 bases from V and 0 from J, leaving 11 bases between them. Germline values: CDR1 MNHNY, CDR2 SVGAGI (reference sequence). The receptor was isolated from a man between 18 and 35 years old in good health. Some clones in this sample may be carry-over from other donors' samples. The sequenced sample was naive CD4+ T cells from PBMCs. Subset denoted: CD45RA+ positively selected. The V gene is TRBV6-6, the J gene TRBJ1-4; D might be TRBD1 (5 bases). The chain's CDR3 is CASRQQQATNEKLFF. The CDR3 DNA sequence: TGTGCCAGCAGGCAGCAACAGGCAACTAATGAAAAACTGTTTTTT.